The 17 T cell receptor beta chains presented below share a single source sample, sequenced in a study of blood T cell repertoires in COVID-19. Profiling relied on immunoSEQ multiplex PCR, and the TCRdb table lists in-frame clones only, not all of them. This table holds 80,000 to 100,000 clones, approximately 84% found once. The sequenced sample was peripheral blood. The receptor source for this set is a man aged 55-75 years with acute or convalescent COVID-19.

The chain couples TRBV7-2 to TRBJ2-1; no definite D call. The CDR3 length is 15 residues. Deletions cut 7 bases from V and 0 bases from J, with 13 bases between. Germline-derived CDR1 and CDR2 are SGHTA and FQGNSA. CDR3 bases: TGTGCCAGCAAATTCTTCCCGAGCTCCTACAATGAGCAGTTCTTC. Translating it yields CASKFFPSSYNEQFF.

This chain joins TRBV7-3 and TRBJ2-2; 12 bases agree with TRBD2. CDR1 SGHTA and CDR2 FQGTGA come from the germline V gene. V lost 4 bases and J lost 7; bases outside the gene matches: 7. The CDR3 extends over 16 amino acids. CDR3 in DNA: TGTGCCAGCAGCTCCACTAGCGGGAGGCTAGGCGGGGAGCTGTTTTTT. This codes for CASSSTSGRLGGELFF.

This rearrangement joins TRBV13 to TRBJ2-7, with 10 bases identical to TRBD2. The V gene end was trimmed by 2 bases and the J gene end by 4 bases; junction bases not matched to a gene: 5. Germline V gene lookup returns CDR1 PRHDT and CDR2 FYEKMQ (reference sequence). The CDR3 spans 15 residues. The CDR3 DNA is TGTGCCAGCAGCTTAAGGGGACTAGCGAGGTACGAGCAGTACTTC. This sequence encodes CASSLRGLARYEQYF.

The rearrangement joins TRBV28 to TRBJ1-4, with D tentatively TRBD1 (5 bases). V gave up 10 bases and J gave up 11 bases, with 14 bases separating them. The germline V gene has CDR1 MDHEN and CDR2 SYDVKM. The CDR3 is 11 amino acids. The chain's CDR3 is CANLVGGKLFF. CDR3 in DNA: TGTGCCAATCTAGTTGGGGGGAAACTGTTTTTT.

This chain connects TRBV18 to TRBJ2-7; 7 nucleotides align to TRBD1. This CDR3 spans 14 amino acids. From germline, CDR1 is KGHSH and CDR2 LQKENI. The V segment lost 4 bases and the J segment 1 base; nucleotides outside the gene matches: 4. The CDR3 DNA sequence: TGTGCCAGCTCACAGGGACAGAGATCCTACGAGCAGTACTTC. It translates to CASSQGQRSYEQYF. Full variable domain (remainder filled in from reference TRBV18 and TRBJ2-7): NAGVMQNPRHLVRRRGQEARLRCSPMKGHSHVYWYRQLPEEGLKFMVYLQKENIIDESGMPKERFSAEFPKEGPSILRIQQVVRGDSAAYFCASSQGQRSYEQYFGPGTRLTVT.

The V gene is TRBV5-4, the J gene TRBJ2-7; 7 bases align to TRBD2. The CDR3 totals 16 residues. CDR1 and CDR2 from the germline V gene are SGHNT and YYREEE (reference sequence). J gave up 0 bases and V 4 bases, and 10 bases lay outside the gene matches. The CDR3 is CASSTGAGRDSYEQYF. The CDR3 DNA reads TGTGCCAGCAGCACAGGAGCGGGACGGGACTCCTACGAGCAGTACTTC.

V gene TRBV27 combines with J gene TRBJ1-4, with D unclear. The CDR3 length is 12 residues. The ends were cut back, 5 bases at V and 11 bases at J, with 12 bases in the middle. Germline-derived CDR1 and CDR2 are MNHEY and SMNVEV (reference sequence). DNA of the CDR3: TGTGCCAGCAGTGTGAGTGGGAGGAAACTGTTTTTT. Translating it yields CASSVSGRKLFF. The complete variable domain, with remaining parts taken from reference TRBV27 and TRBJ1-4, reads EAQVTQNPRYLITVTGKKLTVTCSQNMNHEYMSWYRQDPGLGLRQIYYSMNVEVTDKGDVPEGYKVSRKEKRNFPLILESPSPNQTSLYFCASSVSGRKLFFGSGTQLSVL.

V and J are TRBV7-2 and TRBJ1-5; D remains unclear. Germline loops: CDR1 SGHTA, CDR2 FQGNSA. V was pared by 2 bases and J by 0 bases, with 8 bases between. The CDR3 loop spans 15 amino acids. CDR3 region: CASSLHSYSNQPQHF. The CDR3 DNA is TGTGCCAGCAGCTTACACAGTTATAGCAATCAGCCCCAGCATTTT. Supplemented by reference TRBV7-2 and TRBJ1-5, the full variable domain reads GAGVSQSPSNKVTEKGKDVELRCDPISGHTALYWYRQSLGQGLEFLIYFQGNSAPDKSGLPSDRFSAERTGGSVSTLTIQRTQQEDSAVYLCASSLHSYSNQPQHFGDGTRLSIL.

The rearrangement links TRBV3-1 (or the pseudogene TRBV3-2) to TRBJ1-6; 9 nucleotides align to TRBD1. Per germline, CDR1 LGHDT and CDR2 YNNKEL (reference sequence). The CDR3 consists of 17 residues. V was pared by 1 base and J by 10 bases, with 11 bases of the junction left unmatched. CDR3 sequence: CASSQGINRGQGSPLHF. The CDR3 nucleotides read TGTGCCAGCAGCCAAGGAATAAACAGGGGGCAAGGGTCACCCCTCCACTTT.

The chain has TRBV10-1 and TRBJ2-1; TRBD2 aligns across 10 bases. V lost 7 bases and J lost 11; bases outside the gene matches: 8. Germline lookup yields CDR1 WNHNN and CDR2 SYGVQD (reference sequence). The CDR3 runs 13 residues. CDR3 bases: TGCGCCAGCACCAGACTAGCGGGCGGCAAGCAGTTCTTC. It specifies CASTRLAGGKQFF.

Of note for this clone: The junction departs from germline at one end; a sequencing error may be responsible. This specimen includes other DNA sequences encoding the same CDR3. The chain links TRBV12-3 or TRBV12-4 to TRBJ1-1; possible D gene TRBD1, 5 bases. The CDR3 is made up of 12 amino acids. CDR3 loop: CASSFATAEAFF. The CDR3, as DNA: TGCGCCAGCAGTTTTGCGACAGCTGAAGCTTTCTTT.

The sample holds many counts of this clone. The chain employs TRBV19 and TRBJ1-2, with D possibly being TRBD1 (6 bases). Germline V gene lookup returns CDR1 LNHDA and CDR2 SQIVND (reference sequence). The CDR3 has 14 amino acids. The V end was cut by 5 bases, the J end by 2 bases, with 12 bases between. The CDR3 spells CASSGQQGNYGYTF. The CDR3 region has the DNA TGTGCCAGTAGTGGACAACAGGGCAACTATGGCTACACCTTC.

There are a few counts of this clone. The gene calls are TRBV3-1 (or the pseudogene TRBV3-2) and TRBJ1-1; D uncertain. The CDR3 totals 14 residues. Germline V gene lookup returns CDR1 LGHDT and CDR2 YNNKEL (reference sequence). Trimming removed 3 bases at V and 3 bases at J, with 11 bases between. The CDR3 sequence: CASSQGVWDTEAFF. CDR3 DNA sequence: TGTGCCAGCAGCCAGGGAGTTTGGGACACTGAAGCTTTCTTT.

The chain links TRBV30 to TRBJ1-2, with D maybe TRBD1 (5 bases). The V end lost 1 base, the J end lost 6 bases, and 15 bases lay between the germline ends. There are 14 residues in the CDR3. CDR1 is GTSNPN and CDR2 is SVGIG in the germline V gene (reference sequence). The CDR3: CAWSARGVKDGYTF. The CDR3 nucleotides are TGTGCCTGGAGTGCCCGGGGGGTTAAGGATGGCTACACCTTC.

The genes are TRBV6-4 and TRBJ1-2; 9 nucleotides agree with TRBD1. Trimming removed 8 bases from V and 4 bases from J; junction bases left unmatched: 8. There are 14 residues in the CDR3. CDR1 and CDR2 from the germline V gene are MRHNA and SNTAGT. CDR3 in DNA: TGTGCCAGCCGCCCGACAGGGGGAGGCTATGGCTACACCTTC. Its translation is CASRPTGGGYGYTF.

The gene calls are TRBV5-4 and TRBJ2-3, with D maybe TRBD2 (6 bases). The germline V and J ends were trimmed by 2 bases and 0 bases, with 10 bases remaining between them. The germline V gene has CDR1 SGHNT and CDR2 YYREEE (reference sequence). The CDR3 runs to 15 residues. The CDR3: CASSLGTHSTDTQYF. As DNA, the CDR3 is TGTGCCAGCAGCTTAGGGACTCACAGCACAGATACGCAGTATTTT.

This rearrangement joins TRBV5-1 to TRBJ1-1; 7 bases are shared with TRBD1. Per the germline V gene, CDR1 is SGHRS and CDR2 is YFSETQ. With 3 bases clipped from V and 1 base from J, the junction kept 6 bases outside the gene matches. CDR3 size: 15 residues. CDR3: CASSSTGDRNTEAFF. As DNA, the CDR3 is TGCGCCAGCAGCTCAACAGGGGATCGGAACACTGAAGCTTTCTTT.